These T cell receptor beta chains were read from a single sample in a study of OX40 agonist ivuxolimab in advanced cancers. The data were produced by immunoSEQ multiplex PCR, yet TCRdb's version contains in-frame clones alone and is incomplete. Of approximately 71,000 clones listed, 65% to 85% are singletons. This sample comprised CD4+ or CD8+ T cells sorted from blood, obtained in a trial of the OX40 agonist ivuxolimab. The origin of the receptors is an adult with an advanced solid tumor such as melanoma, head and neck, liver or kidney cancer. Both conserved end residues are part of each CDR3. Each record gives: V gene, clone size, J gene, D gene, CDR3 length, CDR3 protein, CDR3 DNA. D genes are given only for firm matches. Size is stated for part of the rows, as once, few or many counts, or as a class when the clone is expanded.

v_gene: TRBV4-2; abundance: -; j_gene: TRBJ2-1; d_gene: -; len: 14; CDR3aa: CASSTSISFNEQFF; CDR3nt: TGTGCCAGCAGCACAAGCATATCTTTCAATGAGCAGTTCTTC
v_gene: TRBV7-8; abundance: -; j_gene: TRBJ2-3; d_gene: TRBD1; len: 17; CDR3aa: CASSLDTDRGRTDTQYF; CDR3nt: TGTGCCAGCAGCTTAGACACCGACAGGGGGCGAACAGATACGCAGTATTTT
v_gene: TRBV28; abundance: -; j_gene: TRBJ1-5; d_gene: -; len: 16; CDR3aa: CASSLWTLYSNQPQHF; CDR3nt: TGTGCCAGCAGTTTATGGACACTTTATAGCAATCAGCCCCAGCATTTT
v_gene: TRBV7-2; abundance: -; j_gene: TRBJ2-1; d_gene: TRBD2; len: 16; CDR3aa: CASSPSATSGSNEQFF; CDR3nt: TGTGCCAGCAGCCCAAGTGCGACTAGCGGGAGCAATGAGCAGTTCTTC
v_gene: TRBV7-2; abundance: -; j_gene: TRBJ2-3; d_gene: -; len: 14; CDR3aa: CASSFTDFTDTQYF; CDR3nt: TGTGCCAGCAGCTTTACAGATTTCACAGATACGCAGTATTTT
v_gene: TRBV18; abundance: -; j_gene: TRBJ2-2; d_gene: TRBD2; len: 12; CDR3aa: CASPGGGGELFF; CDR3nt: TGTGCCAGCCCCGGGGGGGGAGGGGAGCTGTTTTTT
v_gene: TRBV5-1; abundance: -; j_gene: TRBJ2-1; d_gene: -; len: 17; CDR3aa: CASSSLDSQISYNEQFF; CDR3nt: TGCGCCAGCAGCTCCCTGGACAGCCAAATTTCCTACAATGAGCAGTTCTTC
v_gene: TRBV2; abundance: -; j_gene: TRBJ2-7; d_gene: -; len: 12; CDR3aa: CASSGVSYEQYF; CDR3nt: TGTGCCAGCAGCGGGGTCTCCTACGAGCAGTACTTC
v_gene: TRBV30; abundance: -; j_gene: TRBJ1-2; d_gene: TRBD1; len: 15; CDR3aa: CAWSVRDRDYYGYTF; CDR3nt: TGTGCCTGGAGTGTCCGCGACAGGGACTATTATGGCTACACCTTC
v_gene: TRBV13; abundance: -; j_gene: TRBJ1-3; d_gene: TRBD1; len: 14; CDR3aa: CASSPTGVGNTIYF; CDR3nt: TGTGCCAGCAGCCCTACAGGGGTTGGAAACACCATATATTTT
v_gene: TRBV7-6; abundance: -; j_gene: TRBJ1-5; d_gene: TRBD1; len: 19; CDR3aa: CASSRPLTGLEYSNQPQHF; CDR3nt: TGTGCCAGCAGCCGCCCCCTGACAGGGCTAGAATATAGCAATCAGCCCCAGCATTTT
v_gene: TRBV28; abundance: -; j_gene: TRBJ2-3; d_gene: TRBD2; len: 15; CDR3aa: CASITGTSPPDTQYF; CDR3nt: TGTGCCAGCATAACCGGGACTAGTCCTCCAGATACGCAGTATTTT
v_gene: TRBV7-9; abundance: -; j_gene: TRBJ1-2; d_gene: -; len: 14; CDR3aa: CASSLGSTYYGYTF; CDR3nt: TGTGCCAGCAGCCTAGGATCGACATACTATGGCTACACCTTC
v_gene: TRBV5-6; abundance: -; j_gene: TRBJ1-2; d_gene: -; len: 15; CDR3aa: CASSLDWGLAYGYTF; CDR3nt: TGTGCCAGCAGCTTGGATTGGGGACTTGCCTATGGCTACACCTTC
v_gene: TRBV5-1; abundance: -; j_gene: TRBJ2-1; d_gene: -; len: 12; CDR3aa: CASSSTGSEQFF; CDR3nt: TGCGCCAGCAGCTCTACCGGGAGTGAGCAGTTCTTC
v_gene: TRBV5-6; abundance: -; j_gene: TRBJ1-2; d_gene: -; len: 11; CDR3aa: CASSLAEDYTF; CDR3nt: TGTGCCAGCAGCTTGGCAGAGGACTACACCTTC
v_gene: TRBV4-1; abundance: -; j_gene: TRBJ1-5; d_gene: -; len: 14; CDR3aa: CASSQVQENQPQHF; CDR3nt: TGCGCCAGCAGCCAAGTACAGGAGAATCAGCCCCAGCATTTT
v_gene: TRBV5-6; abundance: once; j_gene: TRBJ1-5; d_gene: -; len: 14; CDR3aa: CASSLVGSNQPQHF; CDR3nt: TGTGCCAGCAGCTTGGTGGGTAGCAATCAGCCCCAGCATTTT
v_gene: TRBV27; abundance: -; j_gene: TRBJ1-2; d_gene: -; len: 15; CDR3aa: CASSPRSRIRYGYTF; CDR3nt: TGTGCCAGCAGTCCACGGTCTCGTATCCGATATGGCTACACCTTC
v_gene: TRBV7-2; abundance: -; j_gene: TRBJ2-7; d_gene: -; len: 15; CDR3aa: CASSYQRGVSYEQYF; CDR3nt: TGTGCCAGCAGCTACCAGAGGGGGGTCTCCTACGAGCAGTACTTC
v_gene: TRBV10-3; abundance: -; j_gene: TRBJ1-1; d_gene: -; len: 13; CDR3aa: CAIRANSGTEAFF; CDR3nt: TGTGCCATCAGGGCAAACAGTGGGACTGAAGCTTTCTTT
v_gene: TRBV5-6; abundance: -; j_gene: TRBJ2-6; d_gene: -; len: 14; CDR3aa: CASSWGDGANVLTF; CDR3nt: TGTGCCAGCAGCTGGGGGGACGGGGCCAACGTCCTGACTTTC
v_gene: TRBV10-1; abundance: -; j_gene: TRBJ1-6; d_gene: -; len: 14; CDR3aa: CASSESRDDSPLHF; CDR3nt: TGCGCCAGCAGTGAGTCCCGGGATGATTCACCCCTCCACTTT
v_gene: TRBV19; abundance: few; j_gene: TRBJ2-1; d_gene: -; len: 15; CDR3aa: CATQTRLATRNEQFF; CDR3nt: TGTGCCACCCAAACCCGGCTAGCTACACGCAATGAGCAGTTCTTC
v_gene: TRBV7-9; abundance: -; j_gene: TRBJ1-4; d_gene: TRBD1; len: 13; CDR3aa: CASSLGQDEKLFF; CDR3nt: TGTGCCAGCAGCCTAGGACAGGATGAAAAACTGTTTTTT
v_gene: TRBV28; abundance: -; j_gene: TRBJ2-1; d_gene: TRBD1; len: 14; CDR3aa: CASSLGNGQGAAFF; CDR3nt: TGTGCCAGCAGTTTAGGAAATGGGCAGGGGGCGGCGTTCTTC
v_gene: TRBV5-4; abundance: once; j_gene: TRBJ1-3; d_gene: TRBD1; len: 15; CDR3aa: CASSRDRISGNTIYF; CDR3nt: TGTGCCAGCAGCAGGGACAGGATCTCTGGAAACACCATATATTTT
v_gene: TRBV5-5; abundance: -; j_gene: TRBJ1-2; d_gene: -; len: 13; CDR3aa: CASSQGGIYGYTF; CDR3nt: TGTGCCAGCAGTCAAGGGGGGATCTATGGCTACACCTTC
v_gene: TRBV27; abundance: -; j_gene: TRBJ2-1; d_gene: -; len: 16; CDR3aa: CASSLMDGFSYNEQFF; CDR3nt: TGTGCCAGCAGCTTAATGGACGGATTCTCCTACAATGAGCAGTTCTTC
v_gene: TRBV2; abundance: few; j_gene: TRBJ2-3; d_gene: -; len: 14; CDR3aa: CASSETLGGDTQYF; CDR3nt: TGTGCCAGCAGTGAAACTCTGGGTGGAGATACGCAGTATTTT
v_gene: TRBV27; abundance: -; j_gene: TRBJ1-2; d_gene: -; len: 13; CDR3aa: CASSLSSGYGYTF; CDR3nt: TGTGCCAGCAGTTTATCATCGGGTTATGGCTACACCTTC
v_gene: TRBV5-6; abundance: -; j_gene: TRBJ2-3; d_gene: -; len: 14; CDR3aa: CASSATASTDTQYF; CDR3nt: TGTGCCAGCAGCGCAACAGCTAGCACAGATACGCAGTATTTT
v_gene: TRBV7-9; abundance: few; j_gene: TRBJ1-2; d_gene: -; len: 16; CDR3aa: CASSDDRAPGGYGYTF; CDR3nt: TGTGCCAGCAGCGACGACCGGGCCCCAGGTGGCTATGGCTACACCTTC
v_gene: TRBV27; abundance: -; j_gene: TRBJ2-5; d_gene: TRBD1; len: 13; CDR3aa: CASSSWTGETQYF; CDR3nt: TGTGCCAGCAGTTCCTGGACAGGGGAGACCCAGTACTTC
v_gene: TRBV20-1; abundance: many; j_gene: TRBJ2-5; d_gene: -; len: 11; CDR3aa: CSAQAYGTQYF; CDR3nt: TGCAGTGCACAGGCCTATGGGACCCAGTACTTC
v_gene: TRBV11-2; abundance: -; j_gene: TRBJ2-5; d_gene: TRBD2; len: 17; CDR3aa: CASSLGDYLGPSETQYF; CDR3nt: TGTGCCAGCAGCTTAGGGGACTACCTTGGGCCAAGTGAGACCCAGTACTTC
v_gene: TRBV7-9; abundance: -; j_gene: TRBJ2-5; d_gene: -; len: 12; CDR3aa: CASSAGEATQYF; CDR3nt: TGTGCCAGCAGCGCCGGAGAGGCGACCCAGTACTTC
v_gene: TRBV2; abundance: -; j_gene: TRBJ2-1; d_gene: -; len: 12; CDR3aa: CASRTLRNEQFF; CDR3nt: TGTGCCAGCAGGACCTTACGGAATGAGCAGTTCTTC
v_gene: TRBV19; abundance: -; j_gene: TRBJ2-6; d_gene: TRBD2; len: 19; CDR3aa: CASSISGLAGASGANVLTF; CDR3nt: TGTGCCAGTAGTATAAGCGGACTAGCGGGAGCCTCTGGGGCCAACGTCCTGACTTTC
v_gene: TRBV2; abundance: -; j_gene: TRBJ2-6; d_gene: -; len: 17; CDR3aa: CASSPEWIHSGANVLTF; CDR3nt: TGTGCCAGCAGCCCCGAATGGATTCACTCTGGGGCCAACGTCCTGACTTTC
v_gene: TRBV4-3; abundance: -; j_gene: TRBJ2-3; d_gene: -; len: 17; CDR3aa: CASSPEGGVSGTDTQYF; CDR3nt: TGCGCCAGCAGCCCAGAGGGGGGGGTTAGCGGCACAGATACGCAGTATTTT
v_gene: TRBV29-1; abundance: -; j_gene: TRBJ2-5; d_gene: -; len: 13; CDR3aa: CSVSTSIRETQYF; CDR3nt: TGCAGCGTTTCTACTAGCATCAGGGAGACCCAGTACTTC
v_gene: TRBV6-1; abundance: -; j_gene: TRBJ1-5; d_gene: TRBD1; len: 15; CDR3aa: CASSEAGTEYQPQHF; CDR3nt: TGTGCCAGCAGTGAAGCCGGGACAGAGTATCAGCCCCAGCATTTT
v_gene: TRBV4-2; abundance: -; j_gene: TRBJ1-1; d_gene: -; len: 14; CDR3aa: CASSQDGGTPEAFF; CDR3nt: TGTGCCAGCAGCCAAGATGGGGGGACGCCTGAAGCTTTCTTT
v_gene: TRBV30; abundance: once; j_gene: TRBJ2-3; d_gene: TRBD1; len: 15; CDR3aa: CAWRSGTGGRDTQYF; CDR3nt: TGTGCCTGGAGATCCGGGACAGGGGGCAGAGATACGCAGTATTTT
v_gene: TRBV5-1; abundance: -; j_gene: TRBJ1-2; d_gene: TRBD1; len: 14; CDR3aa: CASSSLRGRDGYTF; CDR3nt: TGCGCCAGCAGCTCGTTGAGGGGGCGGGATGGCTACACCTTC
v_gene: TRBV6-1; abundance: once; j_gene: TRBJ1-4; d_gene: TRBD1; len: 15; CDR3aa: CASSEAKTGVEKLFF; CDR3nt: TGTGCCAGCAGTGAAGCGAAGACAGGGGTGGAAAAACTGTTTTTT
v_gene: TRBV5-1; abundance: -; j_gene: TRBJ2-2; d_gene: -; len: 17; CDR3aa: CASSLATSYRNTGELFF; CDR3nt: TGCGCCAGCAGCTTGGCAACATCTTACAGAAACACCGGGGAGCTGTTTTTT
v_gene: TRBV30; abundance: -; j_gene: TRBJ1-1; d_gene: -; len: 10; CDR3aa: CALNDTEAFF; CDR3nt: TGTGCCTTGAACGACACTGAAGCTTTCTTT
v_gene: TRBV11-2; abundance: -; j_gene: TRBJ2-3; d_gene: -; len: 13; CDR3aa: CASSLLVADTQYF; CDR3nt: TGTGCCAGCAGCTTATTGGTGGCAGATACGCAGTATTTT
v_gene: TRBV7-2; abundance: -; j_gene: TRBJ2-3; d_gene: TRBD2; len: 15; CDR3aa: CASSLASGARDTQYF; CDR3nt: TGTGCCAGCAGCTTAGCTAGCGGGGCGAGAGATACGCAGTATTTT
v_gene: TRBV28; abundance: -; j_gene: TRBJ2-7; d_gene: -; len: 14; CDR3aa: CASSSTPQVYEQYF; CDR3nt: TGTGCCAGCAGTTCGACCCCACAGGTTTACGAGCAGTACTTC
v_gene: TRBV15; abundance: -; j_gene: TRBJ2-4; d_gene: TRBD1; len: 15; CDR3aa: CATSRGDRAKNIQYF; CDR3nt: TGTGCCACCAGCAGAGGGGACAGGGCTAAAAACATTCAGTACTTC
v_gene: TRBV2; abundance: -; j_gene: TRBJ2-2; d_gene: -; len: 16; CDR3aa: CASSDRGGQSAGELFF; CDR3nt: TGTGCCAGCAGTGACAGGGGGGGACAGTCGGCCGGGGAGCTGTTTTTT